This T cell receptor (beta chain) originates from a study of T cell responses to AZD1222 COVID-19 vaccine. V lost 5 bases, J lost 10 bases, and 8 bases stayed unmatched. The CDR3 totals 14 residues. Germline V lookup: CDR1 MDHEN, CDR2 SYDVKM. This clone occurred once. The repertoire was sequenced with immunoSEQ multiplex PCR; TCRdb's copy has only in-frame clones and lacks some. Among over 100,000 clones listed, about nine tenths were seen once. The TCR comes from an adult in good health. The sample here was peripheral blood, taken on day 0 of AZD1222 vaccination. The rearrangement joins TRBV28 to TRBJ1-6; 7 bases line up with TRBD1. DNA of the CDR3: TGTGCCAGCAGTCCGACAGGGCTATCCTCACCCCTCCACTTT. As protein: CASSPTGLSSPLHF.